This record concerns one T cell receptor beta chain sequence. What it binds is not known. Repertoires were generated with immunoSEQ multiplex PCR, while TCRdb's copy carries only in-frame clones and drops some. The table shows some 140,000 clones, with 92% occurring only once. CDR1 is SGHRS, CDR2 YFSETQ, per germline. Germline trimming cut 4 bases from V and 5 bases from J; bases unmatched to any gene: 10. CDR3 length: 17 residues. The data were obtained in a study of T cell responses to AZD1222 COVID-19 vaccine. Study-level findings and limits: It should be noted that donors were predominantly white British and more often female, and clonal diversity was possibly underestimated.

This receptor was identified in an adult in good health. The chain is built from TRBV5-1 and TRBJ2-5; 14 bases fit TRBD2. Sequencing was performed on peripheral blood, taken on day 0 of AZD1222 vaccination. The CDR3 region is CASSQLLTSGRDETQYF. CDR3 nucleotides: TGCGCCAGCAGCCAACTGTTGACTAGCGGGAGGGATGAGACCCAGTACTTC.